Each of the 26 T cell receptor beta chains below was sequenced from the same sample in a study of PD-1 blockade in classical Hodgkin lymphoma. Every patient relapsed after autologous stem cell transplantation, and brentuximab vedotin exposure varied. Method: immunoSEQ multiplex PCR; TCRdb's copy keeps in-frame clones and lacks some. Seen here are more than 35,000 clones, over 65% observed once, and the top ten hold around 17%. The specimen comprised peripheral blood mononuclear cells (PBMCs), sampled before the second cycle of nivolumab. These receptors all come from a human donor with classical Hodgkin lymphoma.

This sequence joins TRBV7-2 and TRBJ2-5, with D perhaps TRBD1 or TRBD2 (5 bases each). The germline CDR1 and CDR2 sequences are SGHTA and FQGNSA. CDR3 length: 14 amino acids. Trimming removed 1 base from V and 4 bases from J, with 10 bases in between. The CDR3 is CASSLEVGGETQYF. The DNA of the CDR3 is TGTGCCAGCAGCTTAGAGGTTGGGGGAGAGACCCAGTACTTC.

The V call is TRBV21-1, the J call TRBJ1-2; TRBD1 was called by the table and not checked on the DNA. TRBV21-1 is described as a pseudogene. This CDR3 spans 15 amino acids. Here the CDR3 DNA reads TGTGCCAGCAGCAAAGGGGCACAGGGTGACTATGGCTACACCTTC. This codes for CASSKGAQGDYGYTF.

The rearrangement joins TRBV10-3 to TRBJ1-6; TRBD1 agrees at 7 bases. Trimming took 10 bases from V and 7 from J; bases not matched to a gene: 7. CDR3 length equals 13 residues. The germline V gene has CDR1 ENHRY and CDR2 SYGVKD. The CDR3 DNA reads TGTGCCACTAACCGGGACAGCAATTCACCCCTCCACTTT. This sequence encodes CATNRDSNSPLHF.

The chain recombines TRBV29-1 with TRBJ2-1, with D perhaps TRBD1 (5 bases). V was clipped by 0 bases and J by 6 bases, with 18 bases between them. CDR1 and CDR2 from the germline V gene are SQVTM and ANQGSEA. This CDR3 has 16 residues. CDR3 loop: CSVEDFVWGDFNEQFF. Written as DNA, the CDR3 is TGCAGCGTTGAAGATTTCGTGTGGGGCGACTTCAATGAGCAGTTCTTC.

This clone was observed a handful of times. The rearrangement links TRBV30 to TRBJ2-1, with 11 bases lining up with TRBD2. Germline CDR1 GTSNPN, CDR2 SVGIG (reference sequence). V lost 5 bases, J lost 8 bases, and 14 bases stayed unmatched. CDR3 length equals 16 residues. The CDR3: CAWGISGGGLGDEQFF. CDR3 sequence (DNA): TGTGCCTGGGGAATTAGCGGGGGGGGACTTGGCGATGAGCAGTTCTTC.

This chain links TRBV5-1 with TRBJ2-3; D perhaps matches TRBD2 (6 bases). The V gene lost 4 bases and the J gene lost 2 bases, with 11 bases spanning the gap. This CDR3 is built from 14 residues. Germline V gives CDR1 SGHRS, CDR2 YFSETQ. The CDR3: CASSPAGITDTQYF. The CDR3 region has the DNA TGCGCCAGCAGCCCAGCGGGTATCACAGATACGCAGTATTTT.

The genes are TRBV29-1 and TRBJ2-3; D remains ambiguous. V was pared by 4 bases and J by 2 bases, with 4 bases between. The CDR3 loop spans 11 amino acids. CDR1 and CDR2 (germline): SQVTM, ANQGSEA. CDR3 DNA sequence: TGCAGCGTTGGCTTCACAGATACGCAGTATTTT. It codes for CSVGFTDTQYF.

The CDR3 nucleotides read TGTGCCAGCTCACCACAAGACGAGCAGTACTTC. The encoded protein is CASSPQDEQYF. This chain joins TRBV18 and TRBJ2-7; D not certain. The germline V gene has CDR1 KGHSH and CDR2 LQKENI. The germline V and J ends were trimmed by 1 base and 5 bases, with 3 bases remaining between them. The CDR3 runs to 11 residues.

The rearrangement links TRBV4-3 to TRBJ2-2; no clear D. Trimming stripped 0 bases from V and 1 base from J, with 6 bases between. The germline CDR1 and CDR2 sequences are LGHNA and YSLEER. CDR3 length: 15 residues. CDR3 residues: CASSQERLNTGELFF. The DNA of the CDR3 is TGCGCCAGCAGCCAAGAAAGGCTGAACACCGGGGAGCTGTTTTTT.

The chain is built from TRBV6-1 and TRBJ1-2, with 8 bases identical to TRBD1. This CDR3 region has 16 residues. The germline V gene encodes CDR1 MNHNS and CDR2 SASEGT. J was trimmed by 5 bases and V by 3 bases; bases with no gene match: 11. CDR3 protein: CASSEFGQGSNYGYTF. The CDR3 nucleotides read TGTGCCAGCAGTGAGTTTGGACAGGGCAGTAATTATGGCTACACCTTC.

The CDR3: CASSLEGAGANVLTF. CDR3 coding DNA: TGTGCCAGCAGCTTGGAGGGAGCTGGGGCCAACGTCCTGACTTTC. The V gene is TRBV5-4, the J gene TRBJ2-6; D possibly corresponds to TRBD2 (5 bases). The V and J ends lost 0 bases and 2 bases respectively, with 6 bases between them. This CDR3 region has 15 residues. CDR1 SGHNT and CDR2 YYREEE come from the germline V gene (reference sequence).

V gene TRBV4-1 combines with J gene TRBJ1-5; 8 bases are shared with TRBD1. V shed 1 base and J 4 bases; nucleotides not matched to a gene: 3. CDR1 MGHRA and CDR2 YSYEKL come from the germline V gene. The CDR3 is made up of 15 amino acids. As DNA, the CDR3 is TGCGCCAGCAGCCAAGCCGACAGGGGTAATCAGCCCCAGCATTTT. Translated: CASSQADRGNQPQHF.

The chain couples TRBV6-5 to TRBJ2-6; the D is unclear. The CDR3 consists of 16 residues. Germline V gives CDR1 MNHEY, CDR2 SVGAGI. V was cut by 4 bases and J by 4 bases, with 14 bases left in between. The CDR3 coding sequence is TGTGCCAGCAGTTCTCGGAGCCTCGGAGGGGCCAACGTCCTGACTTTC. This gives the protein CASSSRSLGGANVLTF.

This chain uses TRBV4-1 with TRBJ2-2, with D tentatively TRBD2 (6 bases). The CDR3 length is 16 residues. Trimming took 1 base from V and 4 from J, leaving 13 bases between them. Germline CDR1 is MGHRA and CDR2 is YSYEKL. The DNA of the CDR3 is TGCGCCAGCAGCCAAGTCTCGGGGGAGCGCACCGGGGAGCTGTTTTTT. This gives the protein CASSQVSGERTGELFF.

J is TRBJ1-1 and V is TRBV4-2, with D perhaps TRBD1 (6 bases). The CDR3 has 14 amino acids. In germline, CDR1 is LGHNA, CDR2 YNFKEQ. Trimming stripped 0 bases from V and 4 bases from J, with 9 bases between. The CDR3, as DNA: TGTGCCAGCAGCCAAGATAGGACAGCCACTGAAGCTTTCTTT. It encodes CASSQDRTATEAFF.

V gene TRBV9 combines with J gene TRBJ2-2; maybe TRBD2 (5 bases). V shed 4 bases and J shed 6 bases, with 10 bases lying between them. The CDR3 covers 13 residues. Germline lookup yields CDR1 SGDLS and CDR2 YYNGEE. The CDR3 nucleotides read TGTGCCAGCAGCCTAGCCTGGCCCGGGGAGCTGTTTTTT. Its translation: CASSLAWPGELFF.

This clone was picked up a small number of times. V and J are TRBV5-1 and TRBJ1-3, with a tentative D call TRBD1 (6 bases). Trimming removed 4 bases at V and 2 bases at J, with 16 bases between. Germline V lookup: CDR1 SGHRS, CDR2 YFSETQ. The CDR3 has 16 residues. This CDR3 reads CASSRRDNGPGNTIYF. The CDR3 DNA reads TGCGCCAGCAGCCGTAGGGACAACGGCCCTGGAAACACCATATATTTT.

V is TRBV19 and J is TRBJ2-5, with 8 positions matching TRBD1. The CDR3 length is 16 residues. The germline V gene has CDR1 LNHDA and CDR2 SQIVND (reference sequence). Germline trimming cut 5 bases from V and 0 bases from J; bases unmatched to any gene: 8. The CDR3, as DNA: TGTGCCAGTAGTTCCCCACTGACAGGGGACCAAGAGACCCAGTACTTC. Residues: CASSSPLTGDQETQYF. The full variable domain, completed using reference TRBV19 and TRBJ2-5, is DGGITQSPKYLFRKEGQNVTLSCEQNLNHDAMYWYRQDPGQGLRLIYYSQIVNDFQKGDIAEGYSVSREKKESFPLTVTSAQKNPTAFYLCASSSPLTGDQETQYFGPGTRLLVL.

The chain employs TRBV10-3 and TRBJ1-1; 8 bases line up with TRBD1. The V gene end was trimmed by 2 bases and the J gene end by 7 bases; junction bases not matched to a gene: 9. Germline V gene lookup returns CDR1 ENHRY and CDR2 SYGVKD. The CDR3 length is 15 residues. This CDR3 reads CAISENPPGTGEAFF. In nucleotides, the CDR3 is TGTGCCATCAGTGAGAACCCACCCGGGACAGGTGAAGCTTTCTTT.

This clone was observed a single time. The chain joins TRBV7-9 to TRBJ2-7; perhaps TRBD2 as D (6 bases). The CDR3 contains 15 residues. The V gene's germline CDR1 is SEHNR and CDR2 FQNEAQ (reference sequence). V was cut by 3 bases and J by 3 bases, with 15 bases left in between. The DNA for the CDR3 is TGTGCCAGCAGCTTTAATGGAGGGGCGGACTACGAGCAGTACTTC. Protein sequence: CASSFNGGADYEQYF.

The V gene is TRBV18, the J gene TRBJ2-5; no firm D call. The CDR3 length is 16 residues. CDR1 and CDR2 (germline): KGHSH, LQKENI. V lost 1 base and J 5 bases, leaving 17 bases between the germline ends. The CDR3 nucleotides are TGTGCCAGCTCACCACAAGCCAGCCCGAGATCGGAGACCCAGTACTTC. It yields the protein CASSPQASPRSETQYF.

V and J are TRBV7-2 and TRBJ2-1; 8 bases are shared with TRBD1. CDR3 length equals 15 residues. The ends lost 3 bases at V and 3 bases at J; junction bases unmatched: 4. In germline, CDR1 is SGHTA, CDR2 FQGNSA. Here the CDR3 reads CASSFRTGYYNEQFF. DNA for the CDR3: TGTGCCAGCAGCTTTCGGACAGGGTACTACAATGAGCAGTTCTTC.

The rearrangement uses TRBV5-8 and TRBJ2-3; TRBD1 aligns across 7 bases. Germline V lookup: CDR1 SGHTS, CDR2 YDEGEE. CDR3 length equals 14 residues. With 6 bases clipped from V and 2 bases from J, the junction kept 6 bases outside the gene matches. CDR3 amino acids: CASTWGQITDTQYF. The CDR3 DNA reads TGTGCCAGCACTTGGGGACAGATCACAGATACGCAGTATTTT.

This chain links TRBV5-3 with TRBJ2-7, with 7 nucleotides matching TRBD2. TRBV5-3 is an open reading frame, and its role is uncertain. CDR3 size: 18 residues. The junction had 13 bases not matched to a gene; V was cut back by 1 base and J by 0 bases. The CDR3 spells CARSLSSSGGGGSYEQYF. In DNA, the CDR3 is TGTGCCAGAAGCTTGTCGAGCTCTGGTGGGGGGGGCTCCTACGAGCAGTACTTC.

The gene calls are TRBV23-1 and TRBJ2-3; 7 bases fit TRBD2. TRBV23-1 has ORF status, its function being uncertain. The junction had 8 bases not matched to a gene; V was cut back by 7 bases and J by 4 bases. The CDR3 loop spans 14 amino acids. This CDR3 is CASTRDYRADTQYF. The CDR3 DNA follows: TGCGCCAGCACCCGGGACTACCGGGCAGATACGCAGTATTTT.

The chain uses TRBV10-3 and TRBJ2-7; TRBD1 matches 10 bases. Per the germline V gene, CDR1 is ENHRY and CDR2 is SYGVKD. J was trimmed by 6 bases and V by 2 bases; bases with no gene match: 7. CDR3 length: 15 amino acids. CDR3 sequence (DNA): TGTGCCATCAGTGAGAGGGGACAGGGGTTAGGCGAGCAGTACTTC. Protein sequence: CAISERGQGLGEQYF.